The 16 T cell receptor beta chains below were found in one sample sequenced in a study of blood T cells in healthy people across ages. A second about 7 to 12 cycle PCR used barcoded and J-beta primers. MiXCR was run by TCRdb on the 5' RACE reads, yielding one entry per CDR3 protein. The sample shows fewer than 650,000 distinct CDR3 sequences, about 26% of them seen only once. Another study also made use of these data, one on T cells of mothers and their children.

Sequencing input: blood. The origin of the receptors is a boy between 2 and 10 years old in good health.

The chain couples TRBV27 to TRBJ2-5; D is perhaps TRBD1 or TRBD2 (5 bases each). Germline loops: CDR1 MNHEY, CDR2 SMNVEV (reference sequence). Trimming pared 6 bases from V and 7 bases from J, leaving 21 bases between. CDR3 length equals 15 residues. The CDR3 region is CASSLPGQAGRTQYF. As DNA, the CDR3 is TGTGCCAGCAGCCTTCCGGGGCAGGCAGGAAGGACCCAGTACTTC.

The table lists this clonotype with a few counts. CDR3 nucleotide sequence: TGTGCCAGCGAGAGGGGGAGGAGCAAAGGTGAGCAGTTCTTC. Its translation is CASERGRSKGEQFF. The rearrangement joins TRBV12-3 or TRBV12-4 to TRBJ2-5; the D gene could be TRBD1 or TRBD2 (6 bases each). The J call is uncertain, as TRBJ2-1 better fits the DNA end. This CDR3 contains 14 residues.

V and J are TRBV20-1 and TRBJ2-6; D gene uncertain. The germline V and J ends were trimmed by 6 bases and 3 bases, with 12 bases remaining between them. The germline CDR1 and CDR2 sequences are DFQATT and SNEGSKA (reference sequence). This CDR3 has 14 residues. The CDR3 reads CSAPLGFGANVLTF. DNA for the CDR3: TGCAGTGCCCCCTTGGGATTTGGGGCCAACGTCCTGACTTTC.

J is TRBJ2-5 and V is TRBV7-9, with D possibly matching TRBD2 (5 bases). Germline V gene data show CDR1 as SEHNR and CDR2 as FQNEAQ (reference sequence). V was shortened by 4 bases and J by 5 bases, with 17 bases between the two germline ends. This CDR3 has 15 amino acids. CDR3 nucleotides: TGTGCCAGCAGCTCCGAGGGTTGGGGTTGGGAGACCCAGTACTTC. Residues: CASSSEGWGWETQYF.

The chain uses TRBV5-1 and TRBJ2-1; a weak D match, TRBD1 (6 bases). CDR1 and CDR2 (germline): SGHRS, YFSETQ. The CDR3 contains 15 residues. The ends were cut back, 1 base at V and 4 bases at J, with 12 bases in the middle. The CDR3 is CASSLTGRLYNEQFF. CDR3 in DNA: TGCGCCAGCAGCTTGACAGGGCGACTTTACAATGAGCAGTTCTTC. The whole variable domain, remainder taken from reference TRBV5-1 and TRBJ2-1, is KAGVTQTPRYLIKTRGQQVTLSCSPISGHRSVSWYQQTPGQGLQFLFEYFSETQRNKGNFPGRFSGRQFSNSRSEMNVSTLELGDSALYLCASSLTGRLYNEQFFGPGTRLTVL.

The CDR3 sequence: CASSFGWGLNTEAFF. For the CDR3, the DNA is TGTGCCAGCAGTTTTGGTTGGGGGTTGAACACTGAAGCTTTCTTT. The chain has TRBV27 and TRBJ1-1; weak D call: TRBD1 (5 bases). Germline V gene data show CDR1 as MNHEY and CDR2 as SMNVEV (reference sequence). This CDR3 comprises 15 residues. V was cut by 3 bases and J by 0 bases, with 11 bases left in between.

The V call is TRBV10-1, the J call TRBJ2-1; D not resolved. Germline CDR1 reads WNHNN; CDR2 reads SYGVQD (reference sequence). Trimming took 4 bases from V and 0 from J, leaving 10 bases between them. CDR3 length: 15 residues. CDR3 in amino acids: CASSGPASSYNEQFF. The CDR3 DNA sequence: TGCGCCAGCAGTGGGCCGGCGAGCTCCTACAATGAGCAGTTCTTC.

In this sample, this clonotype turned up a few times. V usage is TRBV20-1 and J usage is TRBJ2-2, with a possible D match to TRBD1 (6 bases). Trimming took 6 bases from V and 2 from J, leaving 19 bases between them. The CDR3 length is 16 residues. Germline V gene data show CDR1 as DFQATT and CDR2 as SNEGSKA (reference sequence). CDR3 amino acids: CSAQDWGQGNTGELFF. The CDR3 DNA is TGCAGTGCCCAAGACTGGGGGCAGGGAAACACCGGGGAGCTGTTTTTT.

There are a few counts of this clonotype. The CDR3 sequence: CASSLTGPHSGNTIYF. The CDR3 nucleotides read TGTGCCAGCAGTCTTACAGGGCCCCACTCTGGAAACACCATATATTTT. The V and J genes are TRBV7-9 and TRBJ1-3; D may be TRBD1 (6 bases). Germline-derived CDR1 and CDR2 are SEHNR and FQNEAQ (reference sequence). Trimming took 6 bases from V and 0 from J, leaving 15 bases between them. The CDR3 has 16 amino acids.

The chain uses TRBV12-3 or TRBV12-4 and TRBJ1-6; TRBD1 might be the D (5 bases). The ends were cut back, 1 base at V and 8 bases at J, with 12 bases in the middle. The CDR3 runs 15 residues. The CDR3 loop reads CASSLGGAADSPLHF. CDR3 nucleotides: TGTGCCAGCAGTTTAGGGGGCGCTGCAGATTCACCCCTCCACTTT.

This clonotype was observed a handful of times. J is TRBJ2-7 and V is TRBV6-2 or TRBV6-3, with D possibly TRBD1 on 5 matching bases. The CDR3 spans 16 residues. The ends were cut back, 4 bases at V and 0 bases at J, with 16 bases in the middle. Germline CDR1 reads MNHEY; CDR2 reads SVGEGT. The CDR3 here is CASSSGKDPASYEQYF. The CDR3 DNA reads as TGTGCCAGCAGTTCAGGGAAGGACCCTGCCTCCTACGAGCAGTACTTC.

A few counts support this clonotype. The chain couples TRBV13 to TRBJ2-1; TRBD2 matches at 11 bases. Germline V gene lookup returns CDR1 PRHDT and CDR2 FYEKMQ (reference sequence). The J segment lost 3 bases and the V segment lost 8 bases, leaving 6 bases of the junction unmatched. The CDR3 runs 15 residues. As DNA, the CDR3 is TGTGCCAGCGGCTCCGGGACTAGCGGCTACAATGAGCAGTTCTTC. The encoded protein is CASGSGTSGYNEQFF.

The sample holds a few counts of this clonotype. The V and J genes are TRBV6-2 or TRBV6-3 and TRBJ1-1; TRBD1 matches 8 bases. CDR3 length: 14 residues. Germline CDR1 MNHEY, CDR2 SVGEGT. V shed 2 bases and J 4 bases; nucleotides not matched to a gene: 3. Written as DNA, the CDR3 is TGTGCCAGCAGTTACCCGGACAGGGCCACTGAAGCTTTCTTT. It translates to CASSYPDRATEAFF.

This clonotype came up a few times. The chain couples TRBV7-2 to TRBJ2-5, with TRBD2 matching over 12 bases. J gave up 0 bases and V 1 base, and 6 bases lay outside the gene matches. CDR1 is SGHTA and CDR2 is FQGNSA in the germline V gene. CDR3 length equals 18 residues. Written as DNA, the CDR3 is TGTGCCAGCAGCTTAGAGGGGGGGACTAGCGGGTACCAAGAGACCCAGTACTTC. It translates to CASSLEGGTSGYQETQYF.

This clonotype appeared a few times. The J gene is TRBJ2-7, the V gene TRBV7-9, with a tentative D call TRBD1 (7 bases). The CDR3 runs to 14 residues. Trimming shortened V by 5 bases and J by 4 bases, and 15 bases separated the two germline ends. CDR1 and CDR2 from the germline V gene are SEHNR and FQNEAQ (reference sequence). For the CDR3, the DNA is TGTGCCAGCAGCCAGGGGGGCGCCGATTACGAGCAGTACTTC. Residues: CASSQGGADYEQYF.

This chain joins TRBV9 and TRBJ2-1; TRBD2 might be the D (5 bases). CDR3 length equals 16 residues. V lost 0 bases and J lost 0, with 10 bases in between. Germline assignment: CDR1 SGDLS and CDR2 YYNGEE. The CDR3 coding sequence is TGTGCCAGCAGCGTAGGCGGGTGGGGCTCCTACAATGAGCAGTTCTTC. As protein: CASSVGGWGSYNEQFF.